A single sample is the source of the 29 T cell receptor beta chains below, sequenced in a study of cytomegalovirus exposure and HLA in healthy donors. PCR amplification relied on 60 Vbeta primers (plus 13 Jbeta primers). TCRdb's copy holds only in-frame clones and misses some; the assay was immunoSEQ multiplex PCR. The sample includes around 36,000 clones, approximately 80% of them seen just once. The sequenced sample was PBMCs. The receptor source for this set is a woman in her 40s in good health and CMV-seronegative.

Notes on this clone: At one of its ends the junction is not consistent with the germline gene, which may arise from a read error. The V and J genes are TRBV5-1 and TRBJ2-2; D gene uncertain. The CDR3 has 16 amino acids. Germline loops: CDR1 SGHRS, CDR2 YFSETQ. CDR3 sequence reads: CASSPVASGNTGELFF. For the CDR3, the DNA is TGCGCCAGCAGCCCCGTGGCTTCGGGTAACACTGGGGAGCTGTTTTTT.

This chain uses TRBV18 with TRBJ2-3; 7 bases line up with TRBD1. Germline V gives CDR1 KGHSH, CDR2 LQKENI. This CDR3 region has 15 residues. V lost 1 base, J lost 2 bases, and 3 bases stayed unmatched. CDR3 DNA sequence: TGTGCCAGCTCACCACAGGGGGCGAACACAGATACGCAGTATTTT. Its translation is CASSPQGANTDTQYF.

The chain uses TRBV9 and TRBJ2-3; D is undetermined. The CDR3 runs to 15 residues. Deletions cut 0 bases from V and 2 bases from J, with 10 bases between. Germline V gene sequence: CDR1 SGDLS, CDR2 YYNGEE. The CDR3 here is CASSVGPGFTDTQYF. The CDR3 DNA is TGTGCCAGCAGCGTAGGGCCTGGTTTCACAGATACGCAGTATTTT.

The chain uses TRBV10-3 and TRBJ2-5; tentative D call: TRBD2 (6 bases). CDR3 length: 14 residues. Germline assignment: CDR1 ENHRY and CDR2 SYGVKD. V gave up 9 bases and J gave up 5 bases, with 19 bases separating them. CDR3 nucleotides: TGTGCCATTGGGTCGCCCTTCGGAGGGGAGACCCAGTACTTC. This translates into CAIGSPFGGETQYF.

The chain employs TRBV2 and TRBJ1-3; TRBD1 aligns across 7 bases. This CDR3 region has 12 residues. Per the germline V gene, CDR1 is SNHLY and CDR2 is FYNNEI. J gave up 4 bases and V 7 bases, and 1 base lay outside the gene matches. The CDR3 reads CASMTGGNTIYF. CDR3 nucleotide sequence: TGTGCCAGCATGACAGGGGGAAACACCATATATTTT.

The J gene is TRBJ2-6, the V gene TRBV4-2; D unclear. V dropped 3 bases and J dropped 5 bases, with 11 bases sitting between them. Germline CDR1 LGHNA, CDR2 YNFKEQ. This CDR3 contains 15 residues. CDR3 sequence reads: CASSQRAARANVLTF. Written as DNA, the CDR3 is TGTGCCAGCAGCCAGCGCGCCGCAAGGGCCAACGTCCTGACTTTC.

The chain is built from TRBV2 and TRBJ1-5; 8 positions match TRBD1. J was trimmed by 6 bases and V by 4 bases; bases with no gene match: 5. The CDR3 is 14 amino acids. CDR1 is SNHLY, CDR2 FYNNEI, per germline. The CDR3, as DNA: TGTGCCAGCAGTGGGGGACAGGCGGCTCAGCCCCAGCATTTT. Its protein product is CASSGGQAAQPQHF.

This clone was picked up a small number of times. CDR3 loop: CASSSTGGRETQYF. In nucleotides, the CDR3 is TGTGCCAGCAGCTCCACAGGGGGACGAGAGACCCAGTACTTC. The rearrangement links TRBV7-2 to TRBJ2-5; TRBD1 matches 8 bases. Unmatched junction bases numbered 5, after V lost 4 bases and J lost 4 bases. The CDR3 extends over 14 amino acids. The germline V gene encodes CDR1 SGHTA and CDR2 FQGNSA.

The chain is built from TRBV13 and TRBJ2-5, with 8 bases lining up with TRBD2. The CDR3 is 15 amino acids. CDR1 PRHDT and CDR2 FYEKMQ come from the germline V gene (reference sequence). The junction had 9 bases not matched to a gene; V was cut back by 4 bases and J by 5 bases. The CDR3 spells CASSWTRGGKETQYF. Here the CDR3 DNA reads TGTGCCAGCAGCTGGACCCGGGGGGGCAAGGAGACCCAGTACTTC.

The chain joins TRBV2 to TRBJ1-2, with 7 bases lining up with TRBD1. The V gene's germline CDR1 is SNHLY and CDR2 FYNNEI. The V segment lost 6 bases and the J segment 3 bases; nucleotides outside the gene matches: 7. This CDR3 contains 14 residues. The CDR3 DNA follows: TGTGCCAGCAGGGGGGACAGTGAATACTATGGCTACACCTTC. Encoded protein: CASRGDSEYYGYTF.

The chain recombines TRBV6-1 with TRBJ2-1; TRBD2 might be the D (6 bases). Trimming removed 4 bases from V and 6 bases from J, with 19 bases in between. Germline V gene sequence: CDR1 MNHNS, CDR2 SASEGT. The CDR3 is 16 residues long. CDR3 sequence reads: CASSVRPGLVFNEQFF. The CDR3 bases are TGTGCCAGCAGTGTTCGACCGGGACTCGTATTCAATGAGCAGTTCTTC.

The CDR3 nucleotides read TGTGCCAGCTCAAGCGCTAGCTTCAATCAGCCCCAGCATTTT. This codes for CASSSASFNQPQHF. This chain connects TRBV18 to TRBJ1-5; D is unclear. V shed 5 bases and J shed 3 bases, with 11 bases lying between them. Germline V gene data show CDR1 as KGHSH and CDR2 as LQKENI. The CDR3 sequence is 14 residues long. Together with reference TRBV18 and TRBJ1-5, the CDR3 gives the full variable domain: NAGVMQNPRHLVRRRGQEARLRCSPMKGHSHVYWYRQLPEEGLKFMVYLQKENIIDESGMPKERFSAEFPKEGPSILRIQQVVRGDSAAYFCASSSASFNQPQHFGDGTRLSIL.

The rearrangement links TRBV19 to TRBJ2-1; maybe TRBD2 (5 bases). The CDR3 consists of 11 residues. CDR1 is LNHDA and CDR2 is SQIVND in the germline V gene (reference sequence). Trimming shortened V by 4 bases and J by 7 bases, and 5 bases separated the two germline ends. CDR3 DNA: TGTGCCAGTAGTACGGGGAATGAGCAGTTCTTC. It codes for CASSTGNEQFF.

The rearrangement links TRBV11-2 to TRBJ2-1; 10 bases are shared with TRBD1. CDR1 and CDR2 from the germline V gene are SGHAT and FQNNGV. The CDR3 has 15 amino acids. The J segment lost 5 bases and the V segment lost 5 bases, leaving 6 bases of the junction unmatched. CDR3 sequence: CASSRRDRGNNEQFF. CDR3 in DNA: TGTGCCAGCAGCCGCCGGGACAGGGGAAACAATGAGCAGTTCTTC. The whole variable domain, remainder taken from reference TRBV11-2 and TRBJ2-1, is EAGVAQSPRYKIIEKRQSVAFWCNPISGHATLYWYQQILGQGPKLLIQFQNNGVVDDSQLPKDRFSAERLKGVDSTLKIQPAKLEDSAVYLCASSRRDRGNNEQFFGPGTRLTVL.

For the CDR3, the DNA is TGTGCCAGCAGTGCCCCATGGGGAGGAGGAGGTGAAAAACTGTTTTTT. Translating it yields CASSAPWGGGGEKLFF. J is TRBJ1-4 and V is TRBV6-4; no reliable D call. The CDR3 sequence is 16 residues long. Germline V gene sequence: CDR1 MRHNA, CDR2 SNTAGT. The ends were cut back, 4 bases at V and 7 bases at J, with 19 bases in the middle.

The rearrangement links TRBV7-2 to TRBJ2-1; tentatively, D is TRBD1 (5 bases). This CDR3 is built from 15 residues. Germline V gene data show CDR1 as SGHTA and CDR2 as FQGNSA. Trimming left V 1 base short and J 7 bases short, with 14 bases between. The DNA for the CDR3 is TGTGCCAGCAGCTTAGAAGGGGCAGTACTGAATGAGCAGTTCTTC. Protein: CASSLEGAVLNEQFF. Variable domain in full (rest from reference TRBV7-2 and TRBJ2-1): GAGVSQSPSNKVTEKGKDVELRCDPISGHTALYWYRQSLGQGLEFLIYFQGNSAPDKSGLPSDRFSAERTGGSVSTLTIQRTQQEDSAVYLCASSLEGAVLNEQFFGPGTRLTVL.

This chain joins TRBV5-4 and TRBJ2-3; D is uncertain. The CDR3 length is 12 residues. The V end was cut by 2 bases, the J end by 3 bases, with 4 bases between. Germline V gene data show CDR1 as SGHNT and CDR2 as YYREEE (reference sequence). This chain's CDR3 is CASSFITDTQYF. Written as DNA, the CDR3 is TGTGCCAGCAGCTTTATAACAGATACGCAGTATTTT.

This clone occurred a few times. The chain combines TRBV19 with TRBJ2-1, with D possibly matching TRBD1 (6 bases). V was shortened by 4 bases and J by 6 bases, with 16 bases between the two germline ends. The CDR3 contains 15 residues. Germline V gene data show CDR1 as LNHDA and CDR2 as SQIVND (reference sequence). The CDR3 is CASSTYRASSNEQFF. The CDR3 DNA is TGTGCCAGTAGTACATACAGGGCCTCTAGCAATGAGCAGTTCTTC.

The chain is built from TRBV19 and TRBJ2-7, with 7 bases lining up with TRBD1. Germline trimming cut 1 base from V and 5 bases from J; bases unmatched to any gene: 2. Germline-derived CDR1 and CDR2 are LNHDA and SQIVND (reference sequence). This CDR3 has 13 amino acids. This CDR3 reads CASSIAQGDEQYV. In DNA, the CDR3 is TGTGCCAGTAGTATAGCCCAGGGGGACGAGCAGTACGTC.

The chain links TRBV6-1 to TRBJ2-7; D may be TRBD2 (5 bases). The CDR3 is 14 amino acids. V was pared by 8 bases and J by 0 bases, with 14 bases between. CDR1 is MNHNS, CDR2 SASEGT, per germline. CDR3 coding DNA: TGTGCCAGCGAGGGTGGCGGAAGCTCCTACGAGCAGTACTTC. Residues: CASEGGGSSYEQYF.

This clone has more than one count but fewer than ten. The V call is TRBV28, the J call TRBJ1-5; D is perhaps TRBD1 (5 bases). Germline V gene sequence: CDR1 MDHEN, CDR2 SYDVKM. Trimming removed 4 bases at V and 7 bases at J, with 14 bases between. CDR3 size: 14 residues. CDR3 in DNA: TGTGCCAGCAGTTCCACTCAGGGCACCCAGCCCCAGCATTTT. Translated: CASSSTQGTQPQHF.

The chain has TRBV25-1 and TRBJ1-5; 7 nucleotides match TRBD1. Germline V gives CDR1 MGHDK, CDR2 SYGVNS. The CDR3 is 14 amino acids. The junction had 6 bases not matched to a gene; V was cut back by 6 bases and J by 4 bases. CDR3 sequence (DNA): TGTGCCAGCAGCCTGACAGGGCCGAATCAGCCCCAGCATTTT. This sequence encodes CASSLTGPNQPQHF.

This chain joins TRBV5-1 and TRBJ1-2; 7 nucleotides align to TRBD1. The length of the CDR3 is 12 residues. Germline CDR1 SGHRS, CDR2 YFSETQ. The ends lost 0 bases at V and 7 bases at J; junction bases unmatched: 0. CDR3 sequence (DNA): TGCGCCAGCAGCTTGGACAGGGGTGGCTACACCTTC. Translation: CASSLDRGGYTF.

The CDR3 loop reads CASSFSRDYEQYF. In DNA, the CDR3 is TGCGCCAGCAGCTTCTCCAGGGACTACGAGCAGTACTTC. The chain has TRBV5-1 and TRBJ2-7; TRBD1 is a possible D gene (5 bases). With 2 bases removed from V and 3 bases from J, the gap between germline ends came to 9 bases. The CDR3 has 13 amino acids. Germline CDR1 is SGHRS and CDR2 is YFSETQ.

The chain combines TRBV2 with TRBJ1-5, with unresolved D. The CDR3 loop spans 14 amino acids. CDR1 SNHLY and CDR2 FYNNEI come from the germline V gene. Deletions cut 4 bases from V and 2 bases from J, with 9 bases between. The CDR3 here is CASSARQGNQPQHF. Here the CDR3 DNA reads TGTGCCAGCAGTGCGAGGCAAGGCAATCAGCCCCAGCATTTT.

The chain couples TRBV5-4 to TRBJ1-1; the D gene is possibly TRBD1 (5 bases). The CDR3 runs 14 residues. Germline V gene lookup returns CDR1 SGHNT and CDR2 YYREEE (reference sequence). Trimming cost V 1 base and J 1 base, with 8 bases left between them. This chain's CDR3 is CASSLMQGNTEAFF. CDR3 in DNA: TGTGCCAGCAGCTTGATGCAGGGGAACACTGAAGCTTTCTTT.

Concerning this clone itself: The junction shows a germline mismatch at one end, possibly a read error. This sample includes further DNA sequences coding for the same CDR3. The chain recombines TRBV28 with TRBJ1-1; D remains ambiguous. Looked up from germline, CDR1 is MDHEN and CDR2 is SYDVKM. CDR3 length: 14 amino acids. The CDR3 nucleotides read TGCGCCAGCAGTTTAATACATTTGAACACTGAAGCTTTCTTT. Its protein is CASSLIHLNTEAFF.

The chain uses TRBV2 and TRBJ1-5; D unresolved. Germline CDR1 SNHLY, CDR2 FYNNEI. This CDR3 has 12 residues. V shed 5 bases and J shed 7 bases, with 9 bases lying between them. Here the CDR3 reads CASSTSSQPQHF. The CDR3 coding sequence is TGTGCCAGCAGTACGAGTTCCCAGCCCCAGCATTTT. Complete variable domain (other parts from reference TRBV2 and TRBJ1-5): EPEVTQTPSHQVTQMGQEVILRCVPISNHLYFYWYRQILGQKVEFLVSFYNNEISEKSEIFDDQFSVERPDGSNFTLKIRSTKLEDSAMYFCASSTSSQPQHFGDGTRLSIL.

This sequence joins TRBV27 and TRBJ1-5; TRBD1 might be the D (5 bases). Trimming shortened V by 3 bases and J by 2 bases, and 11 bases separated the two germline ends. CDR3 size: 15 residues. CDR1 is MNHEY and CDR2 is SMNVEV in the germline V gene (reference sequence). The CDR3 DNA sequence: TGTGCCAGCAGTTTTGGAGGGGCTGGCAATCAGCCCCAGCATTTT. Amino acids: CASSFGGAGNQPQHF.